A selection of T cell receptor beta chains follows, all from one sample in a study of vaccination and CD4 T cells after COVID-19. These TCRs' antigens remain unknown. TCRdb re-derived calls from the PCR reads in MiXCR, one entry per CDR3 protein. The sample lists roughly 18,000 distinct CDR3 sequences, around 44% occurring once. The sequencing sample was made of CD4+ T cells from blood, cultured in vitro. All receptors come from a human donor who had recovered from COVID-19. The CDR3 runs from the conserved cysteine through the conserved F or W.

V gene	J gene	CDR3 protein
TRBV20-1	TRBJ2-3	CSASGGIKITDTQYF
TRBV3-1	TRBJ1-2	CASSQSTGKPSTF
TRBV5-1	TRBJ1-2	CASSLGQGEGYTF
TRBV19	TRBJ1-1	CASSTDSNTEAFF
TRBV7-9	TRBJ1-1	CASSLSTGAAAFF
TRBV18	TRBJ1-4	CASSGGQTSLGVF
TRBV6-5	TRBJ1-3	CASSYAGQGNGNTIYF
TRBV11-3	TRBJ2-3	CASSSGGSTDTQYF
TRBV20-1	TRBJ2-2	CSARQGGAGELFF
TRBV20-1	TRBJ1-2	CSARVDKFSGTNYGYTF
TRBV12-3/TRBV12-4	TRBJ1-2	CASTPVGLLARGYTF
TRBV27	TRBJ2-7	CASSSHTGFVQYF
TRBV28	TRBJ2-7	CASTDTNEQYF
TRBV2	TRBJ1-3	CASSETRFRVAGNTIYF
TRBV7-2	TRBJ2-5	CASSLNGARETQYF
TRBV20-1	TRBJ2-5	CSAKRDLYQETQYF
TRBV29-1	TRBJ2-5	CSAVSAEETQYF
TRBV7-9	TRBJ1-6	CASSFTGNSPLHF
TRBV9	TRBJ2-3	CASSVAGSRADTQYF
TRBV7-6	TRBJ1-2	CASSLGDSPNYGYTF
TRBV7-9	TRBJ2-2	CASSLVAGPNTGELFF
TRBV7-8	TRBJ2-2	CASSSVRQTDRTGELFF
TRBV14	TRBJ1-1	CASSYNPPIRDTEAFF
TRBV7-2	TRBJ1-3	CASSLSRDGSTIYF
TRBV24-1	TRBJ2-2	CATAGHRSRTGELFF
TRBV6-1	TRBJ2-1	CASRTTSETSDEQFF
TRBV30	TRBJ1-2	CAWTRTYGYTF
TRBV19	TRBJ2-3	CASSMADRTWGTDTQYF
TRBV15	TRBJ1-2	CATSRELGQTYGYTF
TRBV14	TRBJ1-5	CASSQPHEIQEFSNQPQHF
TRBV7-8	TRBJ1-5	CASSPDRGDVSNQPQHF
TRBV28	TRBJ1-3	CASSSAPDSGNTIYF
TRBV28	TRBJ2-7	CASSSRIYEQYF
TRBV20-1	TRBJ2-3	CSARDRDGTDTQYF
TRBV7-9	TRBJ1-5	CASSAPSGQGHQPQHF
TRBV10-2	TRBJ2-7	CASNPGQGAFYEQYF
TRBV11-2	TRBJ2-3	CASSLGATDTQYF
TRBV11-2	TRBJ2-3	CASSRGTSGGVGTDTQYF
TRBV6-1	TRBJ2-1	CASSSPGLVGNEQFF
TRBV20-1	TRBJ2-1	CSALGLAGTNEQFF
TRBV4-1	TRBJ1-5	CASSQGAAGRDNQPQHF
TRBV19	TRBJ2-3	CASSRGQGTSVIDTQYF
TRBV28	TRBJ1-5	CASKGGRSNQPQHF
TRBV19	TRBJ1-5	CASSVTGTVNQPQHF
TRBV11-2	TRBJ2-5	CASSPRLAGETQYF
TRBV28	TRBJ1-3	CASRSWGQHGNTIYF
TRBV12-3/TRBV12-4	TRBJ1-6	CASNYAARTLSNSPLHF
TRBV2	TRBJ1-1	CASSFTGGNTEAFF
TRBV20-1	TRBJ2-1	CSARLQPQSGRALAYNEQFF
TRBV24-1	TRBJ1-4	CATSDPNEKLFF
TRBV12-3/TRBV12-4	TRBJ2-7	CASSLDQGGTSTYEQYF
TRBV28	TRBJ1-5	CASSFWAATLNQPQHF
TRBV28	TRBJ2-7	CAIASGGSNYEQYF
TRBV20-1	TRBJ2-5	CSASWVSETQYF
TRBV11-3	TRBJ2-3	CASSLGAGAPTSTDTQYF
TRBV6-1	TRBJ2-7	CASMVSAAAYEQYF
TRBV25-1	TRBJ2-7	CANQAGGVEQYF
TRBV11-2	TRBJ2-7	CASSTDRPGPSYEQYF
TRBV6-1	TRBJ2-7	CASRARGGYDEQYF